This TCR beta chain is drawn from a study of OX40 agonist ivuxolimab in advanced cancers. Study at large: Patients were around 83% male with ages roughly 23 to 79, mean roughly 64. The study, taken as a whole, reports: On average, CD8+ T cells showed a greater number of expanded clones than CD4+.

Clones were read by immunoSEQ multiplex PCR, and TCRdb kept only the in-frame ones, dropping some. The data contain under 20,000 clones, less than 95% of them seen just once; the ten biggest clones take up about 52%. CDR3 size: 16 residues. Trimming at V came to 4 bases and at J to 1 base, leaving 5 bases not matched to a gene. Looked up from germline, CDR1 is LNHDA and CDR2 is SQIVND (reference sequence). Patients were ineligible given autoimmune disease history or systemic immunosuppression. With baseline, cycle 4 day 1, and cycle 7 day 1 as timepoints, blood was sampled. Notes on this clone: Its antigen is still unknown.

The sample consisted of CD4+ or CD8+ T cells sorted from blood, taken in a trial of the OX40 agonist ivuxolimab. The chain is built from TRBV19 and TRBJ2-1; 9 bases are shared with TRBD2. The sequence came from an adult with an advanced solid tumor such as melanoma, head and neck, liver or kidney cancer. The chain's CDR3 is CASSRGGRASYNEQFF. For the CDR3, the DNA is TGTGCCAGTAGTAGAGGCGGGAGGGCTTCCTACAATGAGCAGTTCTTC.